The clone carrying this T cell receptor (beta chain) has just a few counts. Its antigen is still unknown. This sample was included in a study of regulatory T cells in long-lasting Graves disease. General study findings and limits: Gene preferences differed: TRBV28, TRBJ1-2, TRBJ2-5 in persistent cases.

The CDR3 has 16 amino acids. Trimming pared 5 bases from V and 4 bases from J, leaving 18 bases between. The germline V gene encodes CDR1 MNHEY and CDR2 SVGEGT. According to the study, TCR beta libraries were built with iRepertoire HTBI primers and CDR3-region Arm-PCR. In the authors' methods: From all samples, identification returned roughly 15 TRBJ and just over 60 TRBV segments. MiXCR, run by TCRdb on the multiplex PCR reads, gives a single entry per CDR3 protein. These V and J calls rely on TCRdb rather than the paper's analysis. The repertoire holds hundreds of thousands of distinct CDR3 sequences, about 15% seen once, with around 25% in the top ten. Time point indicated: newly diagnosed GD, antithyroid drugs for less than 3 months. RNA extracted from PBMCs served as the sequencing template. The sample also formed part of further work on T cells in Graves' hyperthyroidism and ophthalmopathy. That work contributes: The HTBI primer set served for first-round RT-PCR of the TCR CDR3.

The chain carries TRBV6-2 or TRBV6-3 and TRBJ1-5; perhaps TRBD1 as D (5 bases). The sequence was collected from a woman aged 35-65 years with Graves disease. The sequencing used peripheral blood mononuclear cells (PBMCs), collected at new diagnosis, from a patient treated with antithyroid drugs. The CDR3 is CASSELGGLGNQPQHF. The CDR3 DNA sequence: TGTGCCAGCAGTGAACTTGGGGGGTTGGGGAATCAGCCCCAGCATTTT.